Listed below are T cell receptor beta chains from one sample, sequenced in a study of cytomegalovirus exposure and HLA in healthy donors. The assay was immunoSEQ multiplex PCR, and TCRdb's table has in-frame clones only and misses some. Of some 180,000 clones in the sample, over 80% are singletons; the top ten hold about 1.4%. Sequences were obtained from PBMCs. All receptors derive from a girl aged 5-17 years in good health and CMV-seropositive. Both conserved end residues are part of each CDR3. The D gene is left open where the match is weak. Clone size, where shown, is once, few, many, or a class for clones that have expanded.

d_gene: TRBD1
abundance: .
v_gene: TRBV5-8
j_gene: TRBJ2-6
CDR3aa: CASSGLDRLPSGANVLTF
CDR3nt: TGTGCCAGCAGCGGGCTGGACAGGCTACCCTCTGGGGCCAACGTCCTGACTTTC

d_gene: .
abundance: .
v_gene: TRBV6-1
j_gene: TRBJ1-1
CDR3aa: CASSDKGRTTEAFF
CDR3nt: TGTGCCAGCAGTGATAAAGGGAGGACCACTGAAGCTTTCTTT

d_gene: .
abundance: .
v_gene: TRBV6-5
j_gene: TRBJ1-6
CDR3aa: CASSYDQGASSPLHF
CDR3nt: TGTGCCAGCAGTTACGACCAAGGGGCGTCTTCACCCCTCCACTTT

d_gene: TRBD2
abundance: .
v_gene: TRBV6-5
j_gene: TRBJ2-3
CDR3aa: CASSRTSGRSDTQYF
CDR3nt: TGTGCCAGCAGTCGGACTAGCGGGAGGTCAGATACGCAGTATTTT

d_gene: .
abundance: .
v_gene: TRBV29-1
j_gene: TRBJ1-1
CDR3aa: CSVVRGSVKEAFF
CDR3nt: TGCAGCGTTGTAAGAGGCAGCGTGAAGGAAGCTTTCTTT

d_gene: .
abundance: .
v_gene: TRBV5-4
j_gene: TRBJ2-1
CDR3aa: CASSLPSNEQFF
CDR3nt: TGTGCCAGCAGCTTGCCCAGCAATGAGCAGTTCTTC

d_gene: TRBD1
abundance: once
v_gene: TRBV15
j_gene: TRBJ2-2
CDR3aa: CATIPDRGAGELFF
CDR3nt: TGTGCCACCATTCCCGACAGGGGAGCCGGGGAGCTGTTTTTT

d_gene: TRBD1
abundance: few
v_gene: TRBV15
j_gene: TRBJ1-1
CDR3aa: CATSRTGRTEAFF
CDR3nt: TGTGCCACCAGCAGGACAGGGAGAACTGAAGCTTTCTTT

d_gene: .
abundance: .
v_gene: TRBV6-1
j_gene: TRBJ2-6
CDR3aa: CASRGGVSGANVLTF
CDR3nt: TGTGCCAGCAGAGGAGGGGTCTCTGGGGCCAACGTCCTGACTTTC

d_gene: .
abundance: .
v_gene: TRBV25-1
j_gene: TRBJ2-3
CDR3aa: CASRPRGLSTDTQYF
CDR3nt: TGTGCCAGCAGACCCAGGGGCCTTAGCACAGATACGCAGTATTTT

d_gene: TRBD1
abundance: .
v_gene: TRBV29-1
j_gene: TRBJ2-7
CDR3aa: CSVVRDRGLYEQYF
CDR3nt: TGCAGCGTTGTAAGGGACAGGGGATTGTACGAGCAGTACTTC

d_gene: .
abundance: few
v_gene: TRBV5-1
j_gene: TRBJ2-7
CDR3aa: CASSGQSTVYEQYF
CDR3nt: TGCGCCAGCAGCGGGCAGTCGACAGTTTACGAGCAGTACTTC

d_gene: .
abundance: .
v_gene: TRBV29-1
j_gene: TRBJ1-5
CDR3aa: CSVPGLSNQPQHF
CDR3nt: TGCAGCGTTCCAGGGTTAAGCAATCAGCCCCAGCATTTT

d_gene: TRBD2
abundance: .
v_gene: TRBV25-1
j_gene: TRBJ2-5
CDR3aa: CASSEGLAGPPETQYF
CDR3nt: TGTGCCAGCAGTGAAGGTCTAGCGGGACCCCCAGAGACCCAGTACTTC

d_gene: .
abundance: .
v_gene: TRBV27
j_gene: TRBJ2-1
CDR3aa: CASSLRLFTGQSDEQFF
CDR3nt: TGTGCCAGCAGTTTGCGGCTCTTTACTGGACAGTCAGATGAGCAGTTCTTC

d_gene: .
abundance: .
v_gene: TRBV6-4
j_gene: TRBJ2-1
CDR3aa: CASSDGSGTYNEQFF
CDR3nt: TGTGCCAGCAGTGACGGTAGCGGAACCTACAATGAGCAGTTCTTC

d_gene: .
abundance: .
v_gene: TRBV29-1
j_gene: TRBJ1-2
CDR3aa: CSVQVNYGYTF
CDR3nt: TGCAGCGTACAGGTTAACTATGGCTACACCTTC

d_gene: .
abundance: .
v_gene: TRBV19
j_gene: TRBJ2-2
CDR3aa: CASSSPGVGELFF
CDR3nt: TGTGCCAGTAGCTCCCCCGGGGTTGGGGAGCTGTTTTTT

d_gene: .
abundance: .
v_gene: TRBV9
j_gene: TRBJ2-5
CDR3aa: CASSVAPRETQYF
CDR3nt: TGTGCCAGCAGCGTAGCCCCGCGGGAGACCCAGTACTTC

d_gene: .
abundance: .
v_gene: TRBV6-5
j_gene: TRBJ1-2
CDR3aa: CASSYSIPPGKGGYTF
CDR3nt: TGTGCCAGCAGTTACTCGATACCCCCAGGGAAAGGTGGCTACACCTTC

d_gene: .
abundance: .
v_gene: TRBV7-9
j_gene: TRBJ2-1
CDR3aa: CASRPHTYNEQFF
CDR3nt: TGTGCCAGCAGGCCACACACGTACAATGAGCAGTTCTTC

d_gene: TRBD2
abundance: .
v_gene: TRBV7-8
j_gene: TRBJ2-5
CDR3aa: CASSLSTVLAGGQANIEETQYF
CDR3nt: TGTGCCAGCAGCTTATCAACGGTTTTAGCGGGAGGGCAGGCCAATATAGAAGAGACCCAGTACTTC

d_gene: TRBD1
abundance: .
v_gene: TRBV9
j_gene: TRBJ2-3
CDR3aa: CASSAWTGVTDTQYF
CDR3nt: TGTGCCAGCAGCGCCTGGACAGGGGTCACAGATACGCAGTATTTT

d_gene: .
abundance: .
v_gene: TRBV25-1
j_gene: TRBJ2-1
CDR3aa: CASSPGQEQFF
CDR3nt: TGTGCCAGCAGTCCCGGACAGGAGCAGTTCTTC

d_gene: .
abundance: .
v_gene: TRBV2
j_gene: TRBJ1-5
CDR3aa: CASSRSGGNQPQHF
CDR3nt: TGTGCCAGCAGTAGATCAGGGGGCAATCAGCCCCAGCATTTT

d_gene: TRBD2
abundance: .
v_gene: TRBV4-3
j_gene: TRBJ2-1
CDR3aa: CASSQKRGLAGGEQFF
CDR3nt: TGCGCCAGCAGCCAGAAAAGGGGACTAGCGGGAGGGGAGCAGTTCTTC

d_gene: .
abundance: .
v_gene: TRBV11-2
j_gene: TRBJ1-1
CDR3aa: CASSPRSTEAFF
CDR3nt: TGTGCCAGCAGCCCCCGGAGCACTGAAGCTTTCTTT

d_gene: TRBD2
abundance: .
v_gene: TRBV15
j_gene: TRBJ2-5
CDR3aa: CATVSGRGGGQETQYF
CDR3nt: TGTGCCACCGTTAGCGGGAGAGGGGGAGGGCAAGAGACCCAGTACTTC

d_gene: TRBD2
abundance: .
v_gene: TRBV7-9
j_gene: TRBJ2-5
CDR3aa: CASSSSGRALEQYF
CDR3nt: TGTGCCAGCAGTTCTAGCGGGAGGGCCTTAGAGCAGTACTTC

d_gene: .
abundance: .
v_gene: TRBV5-1
j_gene: TRBJ2-6
CDR3aa: CASRGLGDTSSGANVLTF
CDR3nt: TGCGCCAGCAGGGGGTTGGGGGACACCAGCTCTGGGGCCAACGTCCTGACTTTC

d_gene: .
abundance: .
v_gene: TRBV11-1
j_gene: TRBJ2-7
CDR3aa: CASSSRQTYPYEQYF
CDR3nt: TGTGCCAGCAGCTCGAGACAGACGTATCCCTACGAGCAGTACTTC

d_gene: .
abundance: .
v_gene: TRBV19
j_gene: TRBJ2-6
CDR3aa: CASSKQIYVSGANVLTF
CDR3nt: TGTGCCAGTAGTAAACAAATATACGTGTCTGGGGCCAACGTCCTGACTTTC

d_gene: TRBD1
abundance: .
v_gene: TRBV7-8
j_gene: TRBJ1-2
CDR3aa: CASSLVRRGTGYNYGYTF
CDR3nt: TGTGCCAGCAGCTTAGTCCGCCGGGGGACAGGATATAACTATGGCTACACCTTC

d_gene: TRBD1
abundance: once
v_gene: TRBV27
j_gene: TRBJ1-2
CDR3aa: CASSPRTGGAYGYTF
CDR3nt: TGTGCCAGCAGTCCCCGGACAGGGGGGGCCTATGGCTACACCTTC

d_gene: .
abundance: .
v_gene: TRBV29-1
j_gene: TRBJ2-7
CDR3aa: CSVAQINSYEQYF
CDR3nt: TGCAGCGTTGCGCAGATAAACTCCTACGAGCAGTACTTC

d_gene: .
abundance: .
v_gene: TRBV5-6
j_gene: TRBJ1-2
CDR3aa: CASSLDRDGYTF
CDR3nt: TGTGCCAGCAGCTTGGACAGGGACGGCTACACCTTC

d_gene: TRBD1
abundance: few
v_gene: TRBV7-9
j_gene: TRBJ1-1
CDR3aa: CASTEWDSREAFF
CDR3nt: TGTGCCAGCACCGAGTGGGACAGCCGTGAAGCTTTCTTT

d_gene: .
abundance: .
v_gene: TRBV7-9
j_gene: TRBJ1-3
CDR3aa: CASSDRRRGDGNTIYF
CDR3nt: TGTGCCAGCAGCGACCGGAGAAGGGGTGATGGAAACACCATATATTTT

d_gene: .
abundance: few
v_gene: TRBV28
j_gene: TRBJ1-5
CDR3aa: CASRLGLRQSIGNQPQHF
CDR3nt: TGTGCCAGCAGGCTAGGACTGCGCCAATCCATTGGCAATCAGCCCCAGCATTTT

d_gene: .
abundance: once
v_gene: TRBV19
j_gene: TRBJ2-3
CDR3aa: CASSLTGSTDTQYF
CDR3nt: TGTGCCAGTAGTCTTACAGGGAGCACAGATACGCAGTATTTT

d_gene: TRBD1
abundance: few
v_gene: TRBV13
j_gene: TRBJ2-5
CDR3aa: CASSSGPDRGHETQYF
CDR3nt: TGTGCCAGCAGCTCAGGACCCGACAGGGGGCATGAGACCCAGTACTTC

d_gene: .
abundance: .
v_gene: TRBV30
j_gene: TRBJ2-5
CDR3aa: CAWSGLVPLTQYF
CDR3nt: TGTGCCTGGAGTGGGCTGGTCCCCCTCACCCAGTACTTC

d_gene: .
abundance: .
v_gene: TRBV2
j_gene: TRBJ1-2
CDR3aa: CASSGTGKNYGYTF
CDR3nt: TGTGCCAGCAGTGGAACCGGGAAAAACTATGGCTACACCTTC

d_gene: TRBD1
abundance: .
v_gene: TRBV5-4
j_gene: TRBJ1-5
CDR3aa: CASSLTTGVGNQPQHF
CDR3nt: TGTGCCAGCAGCCTAACGACAGGGGTAGGAAATCAGCCCCAGCATTTT

d_gene: TRBD1
abundance: .
v_gene: TRBV6-5
j_gene: TRBJ2-7
CDR3aa: CASSRTGPTIEEQYF
CDR3nt: TGTGCCAGCAGCCGGACAGGTCCTACGATTGAGGAGCAGTACTTC

d_gene: .
abundance: .
v_gene: TRBV11-2
j_gene: TRBJ2-5
CDR3aa: CASSAGLFLQETQYF
CDR3nt: TGTGCCAGCAGCGCTGGACTGTTCCTTCAAGAGACCCAGTACTTC

d_gene: TRBD1
abundance: .
v_gene: TRBV4-3
j_gene: TRBJ1-1
CDR3aa: CASSQTGGGHTEAFF
CDR3nt: TGCGCCAGCAGCCAAACAGGGGGGGGGCACACTGAAGCTTTCTTT

d_gene: TRBD2
abundance: once
v_gene: TRBV6-1
j_gene: TRBJ2-7
CDR3aa: CASSEGLAGSYEQYF
CDR3nt: TGTGCCAGCAGTGAAGGGCTAGCGGGCTCCTACGAGCAGTACTTC

d_gene: TRBD1
abundance: .
v_gene: TRBV19
j_gene: TRBJ1-1
CDR3aa: CASSIGRGANEAFF
CDR3nt: TGTGCCAGTAGTATAGGCAGGGGGGCGAATGAAGCTTTCTTT

d_gene: TRBD1
abundance: .
v_gene: TRBV10-2
j_gene: TRBJ1-1
CDR3aa: CASSPGTGVTTEAFF
CDR3nt: TGCGCCAGCAGTCCCGGGACAGGGGTGACCACTGAAGCTTTCTTT

d_gene: .
abundance: few
v_gene: TRBV25-1
j_gene: TRBJ2-1
CDR3aa: CATTGLGHNEQFF
CDR3nt: TGTGCCACAACAGGGCTGGGACACAATGAGCAGTTCTTC

d_gene: .
abundance: .
v_gene: TRBV6-6
j_gene: TRBJ2-7
CDR3aa: CASSSDTDYEQYF
CDR3nt: TGTGCCAGCAGTTCGGACACTGACTACGAGCAGTACTTC

d_gene: .
abundance: .
v_gene: TRBV6-1
j_gene: TRBJ2-2
CDR3aa: CASRKNRDAGELFF
CDR3nt: TGTGCCAGCAGAAAAAACAGGGACGCCGGGGAGCTGTTTTTT

d_gene: .
abundance: few
v_gene: TRBV6-6
j_gene: TRBJ1-1
CDR3aa: CASSLTGANTEAFF
CDR3nt: TGTGCCAGCAGTCTCACAGGAGCGAACACTGAAGCTTTCTTT

d_gene: .
abundance: .
v_gene: TRBV10-2
j_gene: TRBJ1-1
CDR3aa: CASRPLGVNTEAFF
CDR3nt: TGCGCCAGCAGACCCTTGGGAGTGAACACTGAAGCTTTCTTT

d_gene: .
abundance: .
v_gene: TRBV29-1
j_gene: TRBJ1-1
CDR3aa: CSVDINMNTEAFF
CDR3nt: TGCAGCGTTGATATAAACATGAACACTGAAGCTTTCTTT

d_gene: .
abundance: .
v_gene: TRBV5-4
j_gene: TRBJ2-3
CDR3aa: CASSLGSRADTQYF
CDR3nt: TGTGCCAGCAGCTTAGGGTCGAGGGCAGATACGCAGTATTTT

d_gene: TRBD2
abundance: .
v_gene: TRBV5-6
j_gene: TRBJ2-5
CDR3aa: CASSLGGGETQYF
CDR3nt: TGTGCCAGCAGCTTGGGGGGGGGAGAGACCCAGTACTTC